This TCR beta chain was sequenced for a study of CD8+CD57+ T cells in acquired aplastic anemia. As for the study in general: The mean DNA yield obtained from sorted CD4+ and CD8+ cells came to 3.2 ug.

Genomic DNA served as template for TCR beta VDJ and CDR3 profiling. Each CDR3 protein is one row after TCRdb ran MiXCR on the reads. Here the sample spans approximately 250,000 distinct CDR3 sequences, 65% to 90% being singletons. A remark on this clonotype: What it binds is not known.

Overall study findings and caveats: Patients and controls shared over 25 CD8+ CDR3 sequences, which appeared highly expressed in patients and within their immunodominant clones.

This CDR3 has 14 residues. The germline V gene encodes CDR1 SGHRS and CDR2 YFSETQ. V gave up 2 bases and J gave up 5 bases, with 14 bases separating them. Patients sequenced had flow cytometry evidence of CD8+CD57+ cell expansion. Severe acquired aplastic anemia affected all patients. The sample comprised sorted CD4+, CD8+, or CD8+CD57+ T cells (not recorded which) from PBMCs. This chain joins TRBV5-1 and TRBJ2-7; possibly TRBD2 for D (5 bases). The receptor's source is a human donor with aplastic anemia. The CDR3 DNA sequence: TGCGCCAGCAGCTTAGACGGACGAGGGCACGAGCAGTACTTC. This encodes CASSLDGRGHEQYF.